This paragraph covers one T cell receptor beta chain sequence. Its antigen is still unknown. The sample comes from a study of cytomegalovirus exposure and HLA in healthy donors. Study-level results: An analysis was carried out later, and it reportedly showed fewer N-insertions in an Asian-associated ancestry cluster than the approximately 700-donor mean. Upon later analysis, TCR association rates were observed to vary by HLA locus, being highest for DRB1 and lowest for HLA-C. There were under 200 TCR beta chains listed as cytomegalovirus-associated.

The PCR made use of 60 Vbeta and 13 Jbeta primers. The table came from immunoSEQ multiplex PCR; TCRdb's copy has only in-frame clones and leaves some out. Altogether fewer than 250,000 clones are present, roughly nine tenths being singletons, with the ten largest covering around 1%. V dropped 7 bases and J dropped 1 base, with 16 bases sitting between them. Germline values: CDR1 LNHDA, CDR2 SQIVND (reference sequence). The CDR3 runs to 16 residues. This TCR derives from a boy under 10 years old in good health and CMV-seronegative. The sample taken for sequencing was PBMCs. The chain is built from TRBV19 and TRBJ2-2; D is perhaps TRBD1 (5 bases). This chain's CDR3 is CASTSPAGRNTGELFF. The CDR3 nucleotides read TGTGCCAGTACCTCACCCGCAGGGCGGAACACCGGGGAGCTGTTTTTT.